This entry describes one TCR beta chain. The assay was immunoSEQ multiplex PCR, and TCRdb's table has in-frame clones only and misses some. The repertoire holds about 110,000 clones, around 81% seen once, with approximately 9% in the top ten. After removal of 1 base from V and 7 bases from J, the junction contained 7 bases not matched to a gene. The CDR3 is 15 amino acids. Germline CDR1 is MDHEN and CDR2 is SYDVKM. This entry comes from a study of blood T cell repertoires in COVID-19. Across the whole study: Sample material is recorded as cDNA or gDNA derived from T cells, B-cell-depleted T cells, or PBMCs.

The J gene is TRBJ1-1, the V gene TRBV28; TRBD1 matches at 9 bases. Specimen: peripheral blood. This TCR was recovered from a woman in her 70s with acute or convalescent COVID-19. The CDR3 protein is CASSLFGTGYGEAFF. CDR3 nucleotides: TGTGCCAGCAGTTTATTTGGGACAGGGTATGGTGAAGCTTTCTTT.